One and the same sample provided the 3 T cell receptor beta chains below, sequenced in a study of graft-versus-host responses after intestinal transplantation (dated by TCRdb to the early 2020s). The library was built by means of the immunoSEQ multiplex PCR assay. TCRdb took over this immuneACCESS table, retaining in-frame rearrangements with V and J assigned. Such tables are incomplete; in checked studies, under half of the missing clones stem from an unresolved V gene, and the remainder is unexplained. The sample yields about 97,000 clones; about nine tenths were counted once. About 16% of the sample comes from the top ten. The sequencing used PBMCs, collected roughly 68 weeks after intestinal transplant. The receptors derive from a human patient who received an intestinal transplant, so some T cells may come from the graft donor.

J is TRBJ1-1 and V is TRBV6-5, with D unresolved. V gave up 3 bases and J gave up 2 bases, with 10 bases separating them. The CDR3 is made up of 14 amino acids. Germline V gene sequence: CDR1 MNHEY, CDR2 SVGAGI. The CDR3 bases are TGTGCCAGCAGTTATGGTGTTCCCAACACTGAAGCTTTCTTT. Protein sequence: CASSYGVPNTEAFF.

The sample holds one count of this clone. The gene calls are TRBV6-5 and TRBJ1-2, with 7 bases lining up with TRBD1. The CDR3 spans 15 residues. Germline V CDR1 and CDR2: MNHEY, SVGAGI. V lost 5 bases, J lost 4 bases, and 10 bases stayed unmatched. The CDR3 region has the DNA TGTGCCAGCAGTCTAAAGGGACAGTCCCTCTATGGCTACACCTTC. Its protein is CASSLKGQSLYGYTF.

This chain uses TRBV27 with TRBJ2-7, with D hard to call. The germline V gene encodes CDR1 MNHEY and CDR2 SMNVEV (reference sequence). This CDR3 is 13 amino acids long. The V and J ends lost 6 bases and 3 bases respectively, with 12 bases between them. CDR3 sequence (DNA): TGTGCCAGCAGGCTCCGGGTCGGCTACGAGCAGTACTTC. Translation: CASRLRVGYEQYF.